The 21 T cell receptor beta chains presented below share a single source sample, sequenced in a study of blood T cell repertoires in COVID-19. Generated by immunoSEQ multiplex PCR, the TCRdb table keeps only in-frame clones and is missing some. The sample records 180,000 or so clones, approximately 80% being singletons. Sample: PBMCs or T cells enriched from blood (not recorded which). These TCRs come from a man aged 50-59 years who had recovered from COVID-19.

The V call is TRBV7-3, the J call TRBJ2-5, with a possible D match to TRBD1 (5 bases). Trimming shortened V by 5 bases and J by 2 bases, and 9 bases separated the two germline ends. The CDR3 has 13 residues. Germline V gives CDR1 SGHTA, CDR2 FQGTGA. CDR3 sequence (DNA): TGTGCCAGCAGCGTGACAGAGCAAGAGACCCAGTACTTC. This encodes CASSVTEQETQYF.

In its sample, this clone was seen a few times. V is TRBV19 and J is TRBJ2-2, with TRBD1 as a possible D gene (6 bases). The germline CDR1 and CDR2 sequences are LNHDA and SQIVND (reference sequence). Trimming took 5 bases from V and 0 from J, leaving 10 bases between them. This CDR3 has 15 amino acids. CDR3 DNA: TGTGCCAGTAGTCCGGGGACAACGAACACCGGGGAGCTGTTTTTT. It yields the protein CASSPGTTNTGELFF.

The V and J genes are TRBV24-1 and TRBJ2-5; 9 bases are a match to TRBD1. The CDR3 has 18 amino acids. Germline V gene sequence: CDR1 KGHDR, CDR2 SFDVKD. V was clipped by 4 bases and J by 2 bases; unmatched bases: 13. CDR3: CATSDPSGGQGRQETQYF. The DNA of the CDR3 is TGTGCCACCAGTGACCCTTCGGGAGGACAGGGGCGACAAGAGACCCAGTACTTC.

This chain connects TRBV10-2 to TRBJ1-5; D is uncertain. V shed 1 base and J shed 6 bases, with 4 bases lying between them. This CDR3 has 12 residues. Germline loops: CDR1 WSHSY, CDR2 SAAADI. CDR3 loop: CASSELSQPQHF. CDR3 bases: TGCGCCAGCAGTGAGTTGAGTCAGCCCCAGCATTTT.

The CDR3 nucleotides read TGTGCCAGCAGTAACAGACGGACTAGCACAGATACGCAGTATTTT. Amino acids: CASSNRRTSTDTQYF. V and J are TRBV27 and TRBJ2-3, with D possibly TRBD2 on 5 matching bases. The V and J ends lost 5 bases and 0 bases respectively, with 12 bases between them. This CDR3 spans 15 amino acids. The germline gives CDR1 MNHEY, CDR2 SMNVEV (reference sequence).

V is TRBV28 and J is TRBJ2-2, with D possibly being TRBD2 (5 bases). The CDR3 contains 13 residues. The germline V gene encodes CDR1 MDHEN and CDR2 SYDVKM. V lost 7 bases and J lost 4, with 10 bases in between. The CDR3 sequence: CASKLGPTGELFF. The CDR3 coding sequence is TGTGCCAGCAAACTAGGTCCCACCGGGGAGCTGTTTTTT. The variable domain in full, with the rest retrieved from reference TRBV28 and TRBJ2-2, is DVKVTQSSRYLVKRTGEKVFLECVQDMDHENMFWYRQDPGLGLRLIYFSYDVKMKEKGDIPEGYSVSREKKERFSLILESASTNQTSMYLCASKLGPTGELFFGEGSRLTVL.

The rearrangement uses TRBV6-5 and TRBJ2-5, with 7 bases fitting TRBD1. The germline CDR1 and CDR2 sequences are MNHEY and SVGAGI. There are 12 residues in the CDR3. V shed 7 bases, J shed 6 bases, and the junction held 5 bases outside the gene matches. The CDR3 DNA reads as TGTGCCAGCAAAGGGGGCGGACAGACCCAGTACTTC. Translation gives CASKGGGQTQYF.

This rearrangement joins TRBV7-2 to TRBJ2-1, with 9 positions matching TRBD2. The CDR3 contains 16 residues. The germline gives CDR1 SGHTA, CDR2 FQGNSA. The trim removed 0 bases at V and 8 bases at J, leaving 8 bases unmatched. The CDR3 spells CASSLAGSGGVYEQFF. The CDR3 DNA is TGTGCCAGCAGCTTAGCGGGTAGCGGGGGAGTCTATGAGCAGTTCTTC.

The V call is TRBV19, the J call TRBJ2-5; tentative D call: TRBD1 (6 bases). The CDR3 runs to 14 residues. Germline CDR1 and CDR2: LNHDA and SQIVND (reference sequence). V was trimmed by 3 bases and J by 5 bases, leaving 13 bases between them. The CDR3 sequence is CASSMKQGGETQYF. The CDR3 nucleotides read TGTGCCAGTAGTATGAAACAGGGCGGCGAGACCCAGTACTTC.

This clone was found a few times. This sequence joins TRBV7-9 and TRBJ1-3; D possibly corresponds to TRBD1 (6 bases). CDR3 length equals 18 residues. Germline values: CDR1 SEHNR, CDR2 FQNEAQ (reference sequence). Trimming took off 5 bases at V and 2 bases at J, with 22 bases between the two ends. CDR3 sequence (DNA): TGTGCCAGCAGCCTATCAGGGGCCGAGACGTCTGCTGGAAACACCATATATTTT. This translates into CASSLSGAETSAGNTIYF.

The genes are TRBV18 and TRBJ1-4; 12 nucleotides agree with TRBD1. V shed 6 bases, J shed 8 bases, and the junction held 4 bases outside the gene matches. CDR1 and CDR2 from the germline V gene are KGHSH and LQKENI. The CDR3 has 14 residues. The CDR3 loop reads CASSPGTGGEKLFF. The CDR3 region has the DNA TGTGCCAGCTCTCCCGGGACAGGGGGCGAAAAACTGTTTTTT.

CDR3 amino acids: CATSFFDSQPYEQYF. Written as DNA, the CDR3 is TGTGCCACCAGCTTCTTTGACAGTCAACCCTACGAGCAGTACTTC. The chain links TRBV15 to TRBJ2-7; TRBD1 is a possible D gene (5 bases). V lost 5 bases and J 2 bases, leaving 16 bases between the germline ends. CDR1 is LNHNV and CDR2 is YYDKDF in the germline V gene (reference sequence). This CDR3 spans 15 amino acids.

The chain has TRBV5-8 and TRBJ2-7, with 7 positions matching TRBD1. This CDR3 is built from 18 residues. J was trimmed by 2 bases and V by 4 bases; bases with no gene match: 18. Germline CDR1 SGHTS, CDR2 YDEGEE. The CDR3 DNA reads as TGTGCCAGCAGCAACATATTTAACTGGGACAGTAAAACCTACGAGCAGTACTTC. Amino acids: CASSNIFNWDSKTYEQYF. The full variable domain, in which reference TRBV5-8 and TRBJ2-7 provide the parts outside the CDR3, is EAGVTQSPTHLIKTRGQQATLRCSPISGHTSVYWYQQALGLGLQFLLWYDEGEERNRGNFPPRFSGRQFPNYSSELNVNALELEDSALYLCASSNIFNWDSKTYEQYFGPGTRLTVT.

The rearrangement uses TRBV10-2 and TRBJ1-2, with 7 bases identical to TRBD1. V trimming: 6 bases; J trimming: 2 bases; junction bases outside the gene matches: 12. Germline assignment: CDR1 WSHSY and CDR2 SAAADI. This CDR3 comprises 16 residues. The DNA of the CDR3 is TGCGCCAGCAGGTTGGGACAGCTTTCCGGCAACTATGGCTACACCTTC. Protein sequence: CASRLGQLSGNYGYTF.

This clone was observed a single time. The rearrangement uses TRBV2 and TRBJ2-1; D not certain. Looked up from germline, CDR1 is SNHLY and CDR2 is FYNNEI. This CDR3 has 14 residues. Trimming pared 9 bases from V and 9 bases from J, leaving 21 bases between. CDR3 sequence (DNA): TGTGCCAGTGATGGCGGCCTTTTGAAGGTTGAGCAGTTCTTC. It encodes CASDGGLLKVEQFF.

The rearrangement joins TRBV30 to TRBJ2-2; 8 nucleotides agree with TRBD2. The junction had 4 bases not matched to a gene; V was cut back by 3 bases and J by 4 bases. Germline CDR1 reads GTSNPN; CDR2 reads SVGIG (reference sequence). The CDR3 spans 14 residues. CDR3 amino acids: CAWRRRGVTGELFF. The CDR3 region has the DNA TGTGCCTGGAGACGGCGGGGGGTCACCGGGGAGCTGTTTTTT.

This chain uses TRBV6-5 with TRBJ1-2; TRBD1 agrees at 7 bases. Germline CDR1 and CDR2: MNHEY and SVGAGI. With 7 bases clipped from V and 8 bases from J, the junction kept 10 bases outside the gene matches. The CDR3 totals 13 residues. The CDR3 nucleotides are TGTGCCAGCACCGCTAGACAGGGTGGCGGCTACACCTTC. Protein: CASTARQGGGYTF.

The V gene is TRBV28, the J gene TRBJ1-2; 7 nucleotides agree with TRBD1. The CDR3 covers 14 residues. In germline, CDR1 is MDHEN, CDR2 SYDVKM. Germline trimming cut 6 bases from V and 6 bases from J; bases unmatched to any gene: 10. CDR3 protein: CASRELVRGDGYTF. Written as DNA, the CDR3 is TGTGCCAGCAGAGAATTGGTCAGGGGGGATGGCTACACCTTC.

The rearrangement links TRBV29-1 to TRBJ1-2; weak D call: TRBD1 (5 bases). The germline gives CDR1 SQVTM, CDR2 ANQGSEA. The CDR3 totals 14 residues. Deletions cut 4 bases from V and 4 bases from J, with 16 bases between. CDR3 in amino acids: CSVGRDLSLYGYTF. For the CDR3, the DNA is TGCAGCGTTGGCAGGGATCTCAGCCTCTATGGCTACACCTTC.

The V gene is TRBV6-2 or TRBV6-3, the J gene TRBJ1-1; 7 bases line up with TRBD1. The CDR3 runs to 14 residues. Germline loops: CDR1 MNHEY, CDR2 SVGEGT. V lost 4 bases, J lost 9 bases, and 11 bases stayed unmatched. In DNA, the CDR3 is TGTGCCAGCAGTTCTATACCCTGGGGACAGAAAGCTTTCTTT. It codes for CASSSIPWGQKAFF.

The rearrangement joins TRBV4-1 to TRBJ2-7; TRBD2 is a possible D gene (6 bases). This CDR3 has 13 amino acids. Looked up from germline, CDR1 is MGHRA and CDR2 is YSYEKL. V gave up 5 bases and J gave up 1 base, with 9 bases separating them. The DNA of the CDR3 is TGCGCCAGCAGCGGAGGGCGGTCCTACGAGCAGTACTTC. This sequence encodes CASSGGRSYEQYF.